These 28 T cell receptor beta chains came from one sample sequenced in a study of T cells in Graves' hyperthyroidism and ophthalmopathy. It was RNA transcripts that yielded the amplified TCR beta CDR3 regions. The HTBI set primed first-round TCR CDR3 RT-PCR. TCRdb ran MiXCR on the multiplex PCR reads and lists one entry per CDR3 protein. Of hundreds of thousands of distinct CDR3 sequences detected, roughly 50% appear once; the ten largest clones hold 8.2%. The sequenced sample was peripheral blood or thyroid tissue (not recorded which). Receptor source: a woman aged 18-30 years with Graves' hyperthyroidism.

CDR3 loop: CASSLGGLENEKLFF. The CDR3 DNA follows: TGTGCCAGCAGCTTGGGTGGTTTGGAGAATGAAAAACTGTTTTTT. The chain combines TRBV7-9 with TRBJ1-4, with D hard to call. The CDR3 runs 15 residues. Trimming left V 3 bases short and J 5 bases short, with 13 bases between. Germline CDR1 and CDR2: SEHNR and FQNEAQ (reference sequence).

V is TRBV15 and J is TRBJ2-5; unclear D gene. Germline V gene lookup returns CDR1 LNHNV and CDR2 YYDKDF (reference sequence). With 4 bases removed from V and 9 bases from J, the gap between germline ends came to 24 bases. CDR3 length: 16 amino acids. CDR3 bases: TGTGCCACCAGCATCCTCCTTCAGCCCGGAGTTCAGCCCCAGTACTTC. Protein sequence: CATSILLQPGVQPQYF.

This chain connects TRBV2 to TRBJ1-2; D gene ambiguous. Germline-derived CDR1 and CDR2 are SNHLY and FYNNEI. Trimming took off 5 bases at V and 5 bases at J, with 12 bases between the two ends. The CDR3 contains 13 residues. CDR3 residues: CASSRSAGYGYTF. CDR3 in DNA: TGTGCCAGCAGTAGGTCCGCCGGGTATGGCTACACCTTC. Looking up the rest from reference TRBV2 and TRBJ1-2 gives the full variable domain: EPEVTQTPSHQVTQMGQEVILRCVPISNHLYFYWYRQILGQKVEFLVSFYNNEISEKSEIFDDQFSVERPDGSNFTLKIRSTKLEDSAMYFCASSRSAGYGYTFGSGTRLTVV.

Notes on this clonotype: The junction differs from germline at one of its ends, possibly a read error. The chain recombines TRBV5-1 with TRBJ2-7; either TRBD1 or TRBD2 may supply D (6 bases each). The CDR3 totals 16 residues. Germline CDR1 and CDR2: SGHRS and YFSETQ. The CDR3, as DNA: TGTGCCAGCAGGCGCGGACCGAGGGGGGTCGGGTACGAGCAGTACTTC. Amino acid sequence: CASRRGPRGVGYEQYF.

CDR3 sequence: CASSEVGSSPLHF. The CDR3 region has the DNA TGTGCCAGCAGTGAAGTGGGCTCTTCACCCCTCCACTTT. The rearrangement joins TRBV2 to TRBJ1-6; D call uncertain. The germline gives CDR1 SNHLY, CDR2 FYNNEI. The V gene lost 1 base and the J gene lost 9 bases, with 7 bases spanning the gap. There are 13 residues in the CDR3.

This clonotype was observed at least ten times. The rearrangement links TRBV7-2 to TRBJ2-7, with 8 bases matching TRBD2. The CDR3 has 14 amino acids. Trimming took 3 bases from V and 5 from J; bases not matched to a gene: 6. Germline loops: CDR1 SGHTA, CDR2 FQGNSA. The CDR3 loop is CASSFFAGGDEQYF. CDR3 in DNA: TGTGCCAGCAGCTTTTTCGCGGGAGGCGACGAGCAGTACTTC.

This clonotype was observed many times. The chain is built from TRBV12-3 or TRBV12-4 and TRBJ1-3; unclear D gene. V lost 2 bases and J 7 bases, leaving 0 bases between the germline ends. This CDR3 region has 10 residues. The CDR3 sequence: CASSLNTIYF. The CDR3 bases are TGTGCCAGCAGTTTAAACACCATATATTTT.

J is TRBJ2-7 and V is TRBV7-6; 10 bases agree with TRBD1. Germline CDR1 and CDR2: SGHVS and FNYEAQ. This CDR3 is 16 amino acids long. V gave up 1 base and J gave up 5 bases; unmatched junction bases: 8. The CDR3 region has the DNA TGTGCCAGCAGCTTAGGATGGGGACAGGGGTTTGACGAGCAGTACTTC. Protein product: CASSLGWGQGFDEQYF.

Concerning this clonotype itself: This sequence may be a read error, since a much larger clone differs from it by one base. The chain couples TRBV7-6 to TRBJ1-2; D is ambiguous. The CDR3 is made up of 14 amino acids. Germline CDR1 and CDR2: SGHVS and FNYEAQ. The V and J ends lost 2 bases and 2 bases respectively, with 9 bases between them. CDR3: CASSLTDGNYGYTF. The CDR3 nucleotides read TGTGCCAGCAGCTTAACGGACGGCAACTATGGCTACACCTTC.

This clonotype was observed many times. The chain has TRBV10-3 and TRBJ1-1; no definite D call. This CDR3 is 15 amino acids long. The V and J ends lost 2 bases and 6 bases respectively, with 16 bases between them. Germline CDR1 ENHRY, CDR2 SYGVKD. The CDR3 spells CAISEPLGTISEAFF. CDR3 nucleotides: TGTGCCATCAGTGAGCCCCTCGGAACGATCTCTGAAGCTTTCTTT.

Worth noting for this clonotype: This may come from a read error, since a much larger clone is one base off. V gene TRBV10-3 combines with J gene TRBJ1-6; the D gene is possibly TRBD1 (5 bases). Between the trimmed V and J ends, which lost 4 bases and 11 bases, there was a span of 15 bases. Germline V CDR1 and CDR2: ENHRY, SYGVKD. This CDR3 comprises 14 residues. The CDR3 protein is CAISGGTGETPLHF. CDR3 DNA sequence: TGTGCCATCAGTGGGGGAACAGGCGAAACACCCCTCCACTTT.

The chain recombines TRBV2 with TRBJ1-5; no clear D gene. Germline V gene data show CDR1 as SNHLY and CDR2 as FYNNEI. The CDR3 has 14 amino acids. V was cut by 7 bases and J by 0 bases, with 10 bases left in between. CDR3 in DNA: TGTGCCAGCACGGACGGGGATAGCAATCAGCCCCAGCATTTT. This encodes CASTDGDSNQPQHF.

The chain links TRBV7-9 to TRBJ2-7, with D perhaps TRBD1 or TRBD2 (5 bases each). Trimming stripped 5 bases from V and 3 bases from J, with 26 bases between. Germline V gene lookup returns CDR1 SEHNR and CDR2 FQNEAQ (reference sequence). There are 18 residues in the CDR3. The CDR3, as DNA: TGTGCCAGCAGCCAAGATCTATCGCGCTGGGACGCAGGCTACGAGCAGTACTTC. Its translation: CASSQDLSRWDAGYEQYF. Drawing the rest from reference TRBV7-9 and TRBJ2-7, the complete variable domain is DTGVSQNPRHKITKRGQNVTFRCDPISEHNRLYWYRQTLGQGPEFLTYFQNEAQLEKSRLLSDRFSAERPKGSFSTLEIQRTEQGDSAMYLCASSQDLSRWDAGYEQYFGPGTRLTVT.

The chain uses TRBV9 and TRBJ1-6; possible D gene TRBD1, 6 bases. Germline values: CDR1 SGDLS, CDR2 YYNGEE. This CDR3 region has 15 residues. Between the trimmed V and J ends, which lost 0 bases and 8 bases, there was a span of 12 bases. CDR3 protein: CASSVDGRGDSPLHF. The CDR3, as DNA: TGTGCCAGCAGCGTAGACGGCAGGGGTGATTCACCCCTCCACTTT.

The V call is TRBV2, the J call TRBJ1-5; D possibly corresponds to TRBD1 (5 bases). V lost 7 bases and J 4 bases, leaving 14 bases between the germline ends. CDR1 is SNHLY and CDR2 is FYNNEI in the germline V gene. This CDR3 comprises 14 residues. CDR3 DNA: TGTGCCAGCACCGAACGGGGCCCGAATCAGCCCCAGCATTTT. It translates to CASTERGPNQPQHF.

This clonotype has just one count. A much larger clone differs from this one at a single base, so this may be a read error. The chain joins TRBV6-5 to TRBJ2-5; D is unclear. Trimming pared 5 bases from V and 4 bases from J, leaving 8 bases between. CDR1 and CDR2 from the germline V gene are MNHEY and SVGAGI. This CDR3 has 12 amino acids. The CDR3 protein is CASSEVRETQYF. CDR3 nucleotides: TGTGCCAGCAGTGAAGTGCGAGAGACCCAGTACTTC.

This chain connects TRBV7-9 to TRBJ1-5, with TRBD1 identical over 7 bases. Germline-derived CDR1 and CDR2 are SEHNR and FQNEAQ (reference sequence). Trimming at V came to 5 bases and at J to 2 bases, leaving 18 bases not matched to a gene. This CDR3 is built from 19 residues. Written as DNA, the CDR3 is TGTGCCAGCAGCGTCACGTCCCGGGACAGTGTATTCGGCAATCAGCCCCAGCATTTT. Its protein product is CASSVTSRDSVFGNQPQHF.

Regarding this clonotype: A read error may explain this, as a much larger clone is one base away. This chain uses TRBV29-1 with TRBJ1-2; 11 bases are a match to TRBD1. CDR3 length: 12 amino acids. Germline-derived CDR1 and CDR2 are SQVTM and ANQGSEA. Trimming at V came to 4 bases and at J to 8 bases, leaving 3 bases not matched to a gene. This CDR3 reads CSVGTGGRGYTF. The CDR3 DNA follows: TGCAGCGTTGGGACAGGGGGCAGGGGCTACACCTTC.

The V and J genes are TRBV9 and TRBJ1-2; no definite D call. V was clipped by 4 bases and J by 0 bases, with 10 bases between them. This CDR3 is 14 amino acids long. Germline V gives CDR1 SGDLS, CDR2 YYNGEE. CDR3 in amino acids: CASSPTGTNYGYTF. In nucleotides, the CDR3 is TGTGCCAGCAGCCCCACCGGGACTAACTATGGCTACACCTTC.

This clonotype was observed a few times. The CDR3, as DNA: TGCAGTGCGGCCAGTCCGGGACGGCTGCGGTATGGCTACACCTTC. This sequence encodes CSAASPGRLRYGYTF. This sequence joins TRBV20-1 and TRBJ1-2; maybe TRBD1 (5 bases). V shed 6 bases and J shed 5 bases, with 22 bases lying between them. This CDR3 is built from 15 residues. Germline V lookup: CDR1 DFQATT, CDR2 SNEGSKA (reference sequence).

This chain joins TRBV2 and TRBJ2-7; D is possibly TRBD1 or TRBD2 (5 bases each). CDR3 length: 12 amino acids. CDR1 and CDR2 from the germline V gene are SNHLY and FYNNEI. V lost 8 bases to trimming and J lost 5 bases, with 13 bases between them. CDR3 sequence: CASGGPSDEQYF. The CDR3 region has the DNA TGTGCCAGCGGGGGTCCATCGGACGAGCAGTACTTC.

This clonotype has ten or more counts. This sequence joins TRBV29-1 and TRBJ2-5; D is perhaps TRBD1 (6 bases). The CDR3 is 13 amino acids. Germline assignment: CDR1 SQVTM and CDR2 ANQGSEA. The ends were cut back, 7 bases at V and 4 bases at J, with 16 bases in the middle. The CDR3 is CSAQSQGRETQYF. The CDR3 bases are TGCAGCGCCCAGAGCCAGGGGCGAGAGACCCAGTACTTC.

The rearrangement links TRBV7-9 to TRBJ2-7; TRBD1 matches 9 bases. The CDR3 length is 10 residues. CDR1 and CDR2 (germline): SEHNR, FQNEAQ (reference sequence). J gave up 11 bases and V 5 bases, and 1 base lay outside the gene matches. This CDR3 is CASSRDREYF. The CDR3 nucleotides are TGTGCCAGCAGCCGGGACAGGGAGTACTTC.

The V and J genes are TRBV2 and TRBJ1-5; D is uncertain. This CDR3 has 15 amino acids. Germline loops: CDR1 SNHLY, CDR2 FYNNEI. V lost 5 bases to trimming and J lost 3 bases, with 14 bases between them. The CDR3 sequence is CASSLLGSHNQPQHF. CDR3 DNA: TGTGCCAGCAGTTTATTGGGGTCTCACAATCAGCCCCAGCATTTT.

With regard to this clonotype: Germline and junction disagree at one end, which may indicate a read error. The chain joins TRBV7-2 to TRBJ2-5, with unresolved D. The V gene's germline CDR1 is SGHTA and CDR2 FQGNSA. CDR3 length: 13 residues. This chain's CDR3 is CASSQDPGLEQYF. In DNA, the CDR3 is TGCGCCAGCAGCCAAGATCCGGGCCTAGAGCAGTACTTC.

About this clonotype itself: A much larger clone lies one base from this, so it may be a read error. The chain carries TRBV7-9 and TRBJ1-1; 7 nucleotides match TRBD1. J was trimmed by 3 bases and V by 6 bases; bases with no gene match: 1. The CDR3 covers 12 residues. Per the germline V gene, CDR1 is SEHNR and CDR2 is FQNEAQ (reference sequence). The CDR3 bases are TGTGCCAGCAGTACAGGGGACACTGAAGCTTTCTTT. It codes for CASSTGDTEAFF.

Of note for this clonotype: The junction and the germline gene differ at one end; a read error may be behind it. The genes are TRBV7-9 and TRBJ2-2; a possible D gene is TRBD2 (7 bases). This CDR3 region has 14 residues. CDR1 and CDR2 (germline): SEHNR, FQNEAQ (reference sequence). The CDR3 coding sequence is TGCGCCAGCAGCCAAGGGGGGGCCCAGTGGGAGCTGTTTTTT. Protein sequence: CASSQGGAQWELFF.

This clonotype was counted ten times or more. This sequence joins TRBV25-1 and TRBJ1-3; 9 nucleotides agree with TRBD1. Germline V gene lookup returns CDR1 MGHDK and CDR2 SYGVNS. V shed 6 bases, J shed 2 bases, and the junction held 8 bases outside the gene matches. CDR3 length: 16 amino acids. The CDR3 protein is CASSAPGQGTGNTIYF. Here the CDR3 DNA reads TGTGCCAGCAGCGCGCCGGGACAGGGAACTGGAAACACCATATATTTT.